This entry lists 28 T cell receptor beta chains sequenced from one sample in a study of neoadjuvant anti-PD-1 for oral cavity cancer. Sample time point: after neoadjuvant nivolumab, at surgical resection. TCRdb's table, derived via immunoSEQ multiplex PCR, lists solely in-frame clones and lacks some. The sample shows just over 65,000 clones, roughly 84% of them seen only once. Sequenced material: PBMCs, taken after nivolumab (anti-PD-1) treatment. The receptors come from a person aged 40 to 85 with oral cavity squamous cell carcinoma.

The rearrangement joins TRBV5-1 to TRBJ2-1, with D possibly matching TRBD1 (6 bases). This CDR3 contains 16 residues. Trimming removed 4 bases at V and 0 bases at J, with 14 bases between. Germline-derived CDR1 and CDR2 are SGHRS and YFSETQ. This CDR3 reads CASSPQGYSSYNEQFF. CDR3 coding DNA: TGCGCCAGCAGCCCACAGGGTTACTCCTCCTACAATGAGCAGTTCTTC.

V gene TRBV7-8 combines with J gene TRBJ2-3, with a possible D match to TRBD2 (5 bases). CDR1 is SGHVS, CDR2 FQNEAQ, per germline. The CDR3 sequence is 16 residues long. The V end was cut by 3 bases, the J end by 1 base, with 14 bases between. The CDR3 spells CASSLGSVTGTDTQYF. The CDR3 DNA reads TGTGCCAGCAGCTTGGGTAGCGTTACGGGCACAGATACGCAGTATTTT.

This chain connects TRBV11-3 to TRBJ2-1, with TRBD2 matching over 13 bases. Germline assignment: CDR1 SGHNT and CDR2 YENEEA. V lost 5 bases and J lost 8; bases outside the gene matches: 9. The CDR3 runs 16 residues. CDR3 amino acids: CASSLRLAGGLDEQFF. The CDR3 DNA follows: TGTGCCAGCAGCCTCCGACTAGCGGGAGGTCTGGATGAGCAGTTCTTC.

The chain has TRBV7-9 and TRBJ1-1; no reliable D call. V dropped 1 base and J dropped 3 bases, with 3 bases sitting between them. The CDR3 consists of 12 residues. The V gene's germline CDR1 is SEHNR and CDR2 FQNEAQ (reference sequence). The CDR3 nucleotides are TGTGCCAGCAGCTTAGATTACACTGAAGCTTTCTTT. Its protein product is CASSLDYTEAFF. Variable domain in full (rest from reference TRBV7-9 and TRBJ1-1): DTGVSQNPRHKITKRGQNVTFRCDPISEHNRLYWYRQTLGQGPEFLTYFQNEAQLEKSRLLSDRFSAERPKGSFSTLEIQRTEQGDSAMYLCASSLDYTEAFFGQGTRLTVV.

In this sample, this clone turned up once. The chain has TRBV9 and TRBJ1-5; TRBD1 matches at 7 bases. This CDR3 has 15 residues. Germline trimming cut 0 bases from V and 4 bases from J; bases unmatched to any gene: 4. Germline V lookup: CDR1 SGDLS, CDR2 YYNGEE. The CDR3 nucleotides are TGTGCCAGCAGCGTAGAAGGGGGCTTTAATCAGCCCCAGCATTTT. It yields the protein CASSVEGGFNQPQHF.

V is TRBV7-3 and J is TRBJ1-1; 7 nucleotides match TRBD1. Germline V gene lookup returns CDR1 SGHTA and CDR2 FQGTGA. This CDR3 spans 13 amino acids. V lost 2 bases, J lost 5 bases, and 2 bases stayed unmatched. The CDR3, as DNA: TGTGCCAGCAGCTTACAGGGGGATACTGAAGCTTTCTTT. Its translation is CASSLQGDTEAFF.

The chain recombines TRBV28 with TRBJ2-5; D is possibly TRBD1 or TRBD2 (5 bases each). Germline V lookup: CDR1 MDHEN, CDR2 SYDVKM. Trimming removed 5 bases at V and 4 bases at J, with 17 bases between. This CDR3 spans 15 amino acids. This CDR3 is CASSLVGTVGETQYF. The DNA of the CDR3 is TGTGCCAGCAGTCTTGTTGGGACGGTGGGAGAGACCCAGTACTTC.

The chain combines TRBV15 with TRBJ1-5, with 7 bases aligning to TRBD1. There are 12 residues in the CDR3. Germline lookup yields CDR1 LNHNV and CDR2 YYDKDF (reference sequence). V gave up 8 bases and J gave up 3 bases; unmatched junction bases: 1. CDR3 residues: CATGQANQPQHF. Written as DNA, the CDR3 is TGTGCCACCGGACAGGCCAATCAGCCCCAGCATTTT.

This rearrangement joins TRBV27 to TRBJ2-1; 7 bases are a match to TRBD2. Germline CDR1 is MNHEY and CDR2 is SMNVEV (reference sequence). The CDR3 is made up of 17 amino acids. The V and J ends lost 4 bases and 5 bases, in that order; junction bases with no gene match: 14. CDR3 residues: CASSSLFSLARHNEQFF. CDR3 nucleotide sequence: TGTGCCAGCAGTTCACTATTTTCACTAGCGCGCCACAATGAGCAGTTCTTC.

The chain employs TRBV5-1 and TRBJ1-1; D unresolved. Germline CDR1 and CDR2: SGHRS and YFSETQ. The CDR3 totals 16 residues. The V end was cut by 3 bases, the J end by 0 bases, with 15 bases between. The CDR3 here is CASSSNEVRLNTEAFF. The DNA of the CDR3 is TGCGCCAGCAGCTCGAATGAGGTACGCTTGAACACTGAAGCTTTCTTT.

This clone was seen more than once but under ten times. This chain uses TRBV5-1 with TRBJ1-1; no clear D. The germline V gene encodes CDR1 SGHRS and CDR2 YFSETQ. The CDR3 is 12 amino acids. Trimming took off 4 bases at V and 4 bases at J, with 8 bases between the two ends. CDR3 amino acids: CASSLSGTEAFF. CDR3 bases: TGCGCCAGCAGCCTGTCAGGCACTGAAGCTTTCTTT. Full variable domain (missing parts from reference TRBV5-1 and TRBJ1-1): KAGVTQTPRYLIKTRGQQVTLSCSPISGHRSVSWYQQTPGQGLQFLFEYFSETQRNKGNFPGRFSGRQFSNSRSEMNVSTLELGDSALYLCASSLSGTEAFFGQGTRLTVV.

V is TRBV25-1 and J is TRBJ2-3, with no clear D. V lost 4 bases and J 10 bases, leaving 15 bases between the germline ends. The CDR3 spans 13 residues. CDR1 and CDR2 (germline): MGHDK, SYGVNS. The CDR3 protein is CASSARVTEAQYF. The CDR3 bases are TGTGCCAGCAGTGCCCGCGTGACCGAGGCGCAGTATTTT.

CDR3 DNA: TGTGCCAGCAGCTCGAGTCTAGCGGGGAGCTCCTACAATGAGCAGTTCTTC. Amino acid sequence: CASSSSLAGSSYNEQFF. The chain couples TRBV7-3 to TRBJ2-1, with TRBD2 matching 9 bases. The V and J ends lost 4 bases and 0 bases, in that order; junction bases with no gene match: 7. Germline-derived CDR1 and CDR2 are SGHTA and FQGTGA. CDR3 length equals 17 residues.

The chain carries TRBV2 and TRBJ1-1; no definite D call. The CDR3 spans 16 residues. Trimming removed 4 bases from V and 0 bases from J, with 15 bases in between. CDR1 is SNHLY, CDR2 FYNNEI, per germline. Here the CDR3 DNA reads TGTGCCAGCAGTGTATTGACTCATACGATGAACACTGAAGCTTTCTTT. Its protein is CASSVLTHTMNTEAFF.

The chain employs TRBV6-6 and TRBJ2-7; D assignment may be TRBD1 or TRBD2 (6 bases each). V lost 7 bases and J lost 4, with 20 bases in between. Germline V lookup: CDR1 MNHNY, CDR2 SVGAGI (reference sequence). CDR3 length equals 15 residues. CDR3: CASIPGPPGAYEQYF. CDR3 coding DNA: TGTGCCAGCATCCCGGGTCCTCCGGGGGCTTACGAGCAGTACTTC.

The chain combines TRBV30 with TRBJ2-7; D possibly corresponds to TRBD2 (5 bases). The CDR3 has 13 amino acids. Between the trimmed V and J ends, which lost 3 bases and 3 bases, there was a span of 12 bases. CDR1 and CDR2 from the germline V gene are GTSNPN and SVGIG (reference sequence). The CDR3: CAWSRGLDYEQYF. CDR3 nucleotides: TGTGCCTGGAGCAGAGGGTTGGACTACGAGCAGTACTTC.

The V call is TRBV7-3, the J call TRBJ2-1; 9 bases are a match to TRBD2. With V trimmed by 5 bases and J by 8 bases, 7 bases remained unmatched. The CDR3 runs 14 residues. CDR1 and CDR2 (germline): SGHTA, FQGTGA. CDR3 amino acids: CASSLLAGSDEQFF. In DNA, the CDR3 is TGTGCCAGCAGCCTCCTAGCGGGGTCCGATGAGCAGTTCTTC.

The V call is TRBV15, the J call TRBJ2-3; 10 bases align to TRBD1. This CDR3 comprises 15 residues. Trimming at V came to 2 bases and at J to 4 bases, leaving 3 bases not matched to a gene. From germline, CDR1 is LNHNV and CDR2 YYDKDF (reference sequence). The CDR3 reads CATSRSGQGADTQYF. The CDR3 DNA reads as TGTGCCACCAGCAGATCAGGACAGGGGGCAGATACGCAGTATTTT.

The rearrangement joins TRBV28 to TRBJ1-5; D call uncertain. V shed 8 bases and J shed 0 bases, with 14 bases lying between them. CDR3 size: 15 residues. The germline V gene encodes CDR1 MDHEN and CDR2 SYDVKM. The CDR3 spells CASGYWQNSNQPQHF. In DNA form, the CDR3 reads TGTGCCAGCGGTTATTGGCAGAATAGCAATCAGCCCCAGCATTTT.

J is TRBJ2-1 and V is TRBV11-1, with D perhaps being TRBD1 or TRBD2 (7 bases each). Trimming pared 5 bases from V and 6 bases from J, leaving 20 bases between. The germline V gene encodes CDR1 SGHAT and CDR2 FQDESV (reference sequence). CDR3 size: 16 residues. CDR3 bases: TGTGCCAGCAGCCCCAGGGGGGCGGGAGCCTTCAATGAGCAGTTCTTC. This sequence encodes CASSPRGAGAFNEQFF.

V usage is TRBV9 and J usage is TRBJ2-1, with no clear D. Germline lookup yields CDR1 SGDLS and CDR2 YYNGEE. The CDR3 sequence is 13 residues long. V was cut by 0 bases and J by 4 bases, with 5 bases left in between. This CDR3 reads CASSVEWYNEQFF. For the CDR3, the DNA is TGTGCCAGCAGCGTAGAGTGGTACAATGAGCAGTTCTTC.

The chain recombines TRBV28 with TRBJ2-3; D not certain. Germline V gene sequence: CDR1 MDHEN, CDR2 SYDVKM. This CDR3 has 17 residues. V was cut by 3 bases and J by 0 bases, with 16 bases left in between. CDR3 DNA: TGTGCCAGCAGTTTTTCCCCCTCAGGCGTTAGCACAGATACGCAGTATTTT. Translated, it gives CASSFSPSGVSTDTQYF.

CDR3 loop: CASSPGGSTNEKLFF. The CDR3 DNA reads as TGTGCCAGCAGCCCCGGGGGCTCAACTAATGAAAAACTGTTTTTT. The rearrangement links TRBV9 to TRBJ1-4; tentatively, D is TRBD1 (6 bases). V gave up 4 bases and J gave up 0 bases, with 10 bases separating them. CDR1 is SGDLS, CDR2 YYNGEE, per germline. This CDR3 is 15 amino acids long.

The gene calls are TRBV19 and TRBJ1-2; D gene unclear. V lost 3 bases and J lost 8, with 19 bases in between. Germline values: CDR1 LNHDA, CDR2 SQIVND (reference sequence). This CDR3 region has 15 residues. The DNA of the CDR3 is TGTGCCAGTAGTATCTTTAGGCGACCCATCGGGGGCTACACCTTC. Its protein is CASSIFRRPIGGYTF.

This chain joins TRBV19 and TRBJ2-3; D is ambiguous. This CDR3 region has 12 residues. The V gene lost 5 bases and the J gene lost 4 bases, with 7 bases spanning the gap. Looked up from germline, CDR1 is LNHDA and CDR2 is SQIVND (reference sequence). CDR3 in amino acids: CASSPQADTQYF. The CDR3 DNA reads TGTGCCAGTAGTCCCCAGGCAGATACGCAGTATTTT. Based on the CDR3 plus reference TRBV19 and TRBJ2-3, the full variable domain is DGGITQSPKYLFRKEGQNVTLSCEQNLNHDAMYWYRQDPGQGLRLIYYSQIVNDFQKGDIAEGYSVSREKKESFPLTVTSAQKNPTAFYLCASSPQADTQYFGPGTRLTVL.

This clone appeared a few times. This rearrangement joins TRBV10-3 to TRBJ2-1; D uncertain. CDR3 size: 16 residues. Trimming stripped 6 bases from V and 3 bases from J, with 18 bases between. Germline V gives CDR1 ENHRY, CDR2 SYGVKD. CDR3: CAISALRVDVYNEQFF. CDR3 DNA: TGTGCCATCAGCGCCCTCCGGGTCGACGTCTACAATGAGCAGTTCTTC.

The V gene is TRBV19, the J gene TRBJ1-5; D ambiguous. The CDR3 is made up of 13 amino acids. Germline assignment: CDR1 LNHDA and CDR2 SQIVND (reference sequence). The ends were cut back, 0 bases at V and 4 bases at J, with 4 bases in the middle. This CDR3 is CASSIDQNQPQHF. CDR3 nucleotides: TGTGCCAGTAGTATAGACCAGAATCAGCCCCAGCATTTT.

This rearrangement joins TRBV6-5 to TRBJ2-5; either TRBD1 or TRBD2 may fit D (5 bases each). The J call could be wrong; TRBJ2-7 is a better fit for the DNA end. Germline CDR1 and CDR2: MNHEY and SVGAGI. This CDR3 has 15 residues. The CDR3 sequence is CASISLQDSAYEQYF. In nucleotides, the CDR3 is TGTGCCAGCATCTCGCTACAGGACTCCGCCTACGAGCAGTACTTC.